This TCR beta chain was captured in a study of blood T cell repertoires in COVID-19. At the level of the study: Samples representing acute and convalescent COVID-19 were sourced from the United States, Italy and Spain. The analysed material was cDNA or gDNA that came from T cells, B-cell-depleted T cells, or PBMCs.

The V and J ends lost 3 bases and 5 bases respectively, with 21 bases between them. Germline CDR1 MGHRA, CDR2 YSYEKL. This CDR3 region has 17 residues. Original handling: Quantification of nucleated cells was approximated via reference gene primer amplification. TCRdb's table, derived via immunoSEQ multiplex PCR, lists solely in-frame clones and lacks some. The V and J calls and clone size come from that table; D and trimming were worked out from the DNA. Of about 330,000 clones in the sample, 85% are singletons; the top ten hold around 7.8%. This TCR was recovered from a human donor in a cohort sampled during active COVID-19. The chain carries TRBV4-1 and TRBJ2-3; possibly TRBD1 for D (5 bases). The sequencing input was peripheral blood. The CDR3 DNA follows: TGCGCCAGCAGCCAGACAGATATAGGGCTCCCCCAAGATACGCAGTATTTT. The encoded protein is CASSQTDIGLPQDTQYF.